What follows are 20 T cell receptor beta chains derived from one specimen sequenced in a study of blood T cell repertoires in COVID-19. Produced via immunoSEQ multiplex PCR; TCRdb's table is partial and in-frame only. Of roughly 170,000 clones in the sample, about nine tenths are singletons; the top ten hold around 21%. The sequenced material came from peripheral blood. The origin of the receptors is a man in his 70s with active or convalescent COVID-19.

The rearrangement uses TRBV5-1 and TRBJ2-3; D is possibly TRBD1 (5 bases). CDR1 and CDR2 from the germline V gene are SGHRS and YFSETQ. Trimming cost V 2 bases and J 2 bases, with 9 bases left between them. This CDR3 contains 14 residues. This CDR3 reads CASSFRQFTDTQYF. Here the CDR3 DNA reads TGCGCCAGCAGCTTCAGACAGTTCACAGATACGCAGTATTTT.

The chain combines TRBV19 with TRBJ1-5; D is perhaps TRBD1 (6 bases). The CDR3 is 15 residues long. CDR1 LNHDA and CDR2 SQIVND come from the germline V gene (reference sequence). V lost 3 bases to trimming and J lost 1 base, with 10 bases between them. Here the CDR3 DNA reads TGTGCCAGTAGTATTTGGGGGCCAAGCAATCAGCCCCAGCATTTT. As protein: CASSIWGPSNQPQHF.

CDR3 DNA sequence: TGTGCCAGCAGTGAGTACAGGGGTGTGAACACTGAAGCTTTCTTT. This encodes CASSEYRGVNTEAFF. V gene TRBV6-2 or TRBV6-3 combines with J gene TRBJ1-1, with 7 bases lining up with TRBD1. The germline CDR1 and CDR2 sequences are MNHEY and SVGEGT. The CDR3 covers 15 residues. After removal of 5 bases from V and 0 bases from J, the junction contained 6 bases not matched to a gene.

The sample holds one count of this clone. The chain couples TRBV11-2 to TRBJ1-6, with D perhaps TRBD1 (6 bases). V dropped 4 bases and J dropped 9 bases, with 10 bases sitting between them. The CDR3 contains 13 residues. Germline values: CDR1 SGHAT, CDR2 FQNNGV. The CDR3 region is CASSYSRGSPLHF. CDR3 coding DNA: TGTGCCAGCAGCTACAGCAGGGGTTCACCCCTCCACTTT.

The J gene is TRBJ2-2, the V gene TRBV19; 7 positions agree with TRBD1. The CDR3 is made up of 17 amino acids. Germline lookup yields CDR1 LNHDA and CDR2 SQIVND (reference sequence). Losses at the gene ends were 1 base for V and 0 bases for J; bases not matched to a gene: 5. CDR3 nucleotides: TGTGCCAGTAGTATAGGAGGGGGCAGATCGAACACCGGGGAGCTGTTTTTT. Residues: CASSIGGGRSNTGELFF.

This sequence joins TRBV4-3 and TRBJ2-5; possibly TRBD2 for D (6 bases). Germline V lookup: CDR1 LGHNA, CDR2 YSLEER. The V end was cut by 1 base, the J end by 3 bases, with 15 bases between. The CDR3 contains 16 residues. CDR3 loop: CASSQGPAGREETQYF. CDR3 DNA sequence: TGCGCCAGCAGCCAAGGGCCAGCGGGCCGAGAAGAGACCCAGTACTTC.

The V call is TRBV11-2, the J call TRBJ2-1; D gene ambiguous. V was pared by 1 base and J by 7 bases, with 11 bases between. Per the germline V gene, CDR1 is SGHAT and CDR2 is FQNNGV. The CDR3 runs to 14 residues. The chain's CDR3 is CASSLGTPRNEQFF. CDR3 DNA: TGTGCCAGCAGCTTAGGAACTCCTCGGAATGAGCAGTTCTTC.

The chain joins TRBV7-2 to TRBJ1-5, with a weak D call TRBD1 (5 bases). The germline gives CDR1 SGHTA, CDR2 FQGNSA. V was pared by 5 bases and J by 6 bases, with 14 bases between. This CDR3 is 14 amino acids long. The CDR3 is CASSPPGHPQPQHF. For the CDR3, the DNA is TGTGCCAGCAGCCCCCCCGGACATCCTCAGCCCCAGCATTTT. Based on the CDR3 plus reference TRBV7-2 and TRBJ1-5, the full variable domain is GAGVSQSPSNKVTEKGKDVELRCDPISGHTALYWYRQSLGQGLEFLIYFQGNSAPDKSGLPSDRFSAERTGGSVSTLTIQRTQQEDSAVYLCASSPPGHPQPQHFGDGTRLSIL.

This clone showed up just once. The rearrangement uses TRBV3-1 (or the pseudogene TRBV3-2) and TRBJ1-3, with unresolved D. Germline-derived CDR1 and CDR2 are LGHDT and YNNKEL (reference sequence). This CDR3 has 12 amino acids. V dropped 6 bases and J dropped 2 bases, with 5 bases sitting between them. CDR3 in amino acids: CASSPAGNTIYF. DNA for the CDR3: TGTGCCAGCAGTCCCGCTGGAAACACCATATATTTT.

The chain links TRBV5-4 to TRBJ1-2, with D hard to call. Trimming removed 4 bases at V and 4 bases at J, with 14 bases between. Germline loops: CDR1 SGHNT, CDR2 YYREEE (reference sequence). The CDR3 has 14 residues. The CDR3 bases are TGTGCCAGCAGCCCCCCCAGTAATCGCTATGGCTACACCTTC. It specifies CASSPPSNRYGYTF.

The CDR3 is CASNTGRLGSNQPQHF. The CDR3 DNA reads as TGTGCCAGCAATACAGGGAGATTAGGAAGCAATCAGCCCCAGCATTTT. The V gene is TRBV28, the J gene TRBJ1-5; D is possibly TRBD1 (6 bases). The CDR3 runs to 16 residues. The germline gives CDR1 MDHEN, CDR2 SYDVKM. Trimming removed 7 bases from V and 1 base from J, with 17 bases in between.

The chain uses TRBV7-9 and TRBJ1-2; 10 bases line up with TRBD1. The CDR3 covers 15 residues. The germline CDR1 and CDR2 sequences are SEHNR and FQNEAQ (reference sequence). The V segment lost 4 bases and the J segment 6 bases; nucleotides outside the gene matches: 8. CDR3 in DNA: TGTGCCAGCAGCTCTCGGACAGGGGGGATAGATGGCTACACCTTC. Protein: CASSSRTGGIDGYTF. Drawing the rest from reference TRBV7-9 and TRBJ1-2, the complete variable domain is DTGVSQNPRHKITKRGQNVTFRCDPISEHNRLYWYRQTLGQGPEFLTYFQNEAQLEKSRLLSDRFSAERPKGSFSTLEIQRTEQGDSAMYLCASSSRTGGIDGYTFGSGTRLTVV.

About this clone: Other nucleotide sequences in the sample specify the same CDR3. The CDR3 DNA reads TGTGCCAGCTCAAAACAGGGGACTAATGAAAAACTGTTTTTT. Translated, it gives CASSKQGTNEKLFF. The V gene is TRBV18, the J gene TRBJ1-4; 7 bases line up with TRBD1. V shed 5 bases and J 2 bases; nucleotides not matched to a gene: 2. The germline V gene encodes CDR1 KGHSH and CDR2 LQKENI. The CDR3 consists of 14 residues.

The chain combines TRBV7-6 with TRBJ1-6; D gene uncertain. The V end lost 1 base, the J end lost 7 bases, and 11 bases lay between the germline ends. Germline CDR1 SGHVS, CDR2 FNYEAQ. This CDR3 contains 15 residues. This CDR3 reads CASSLVRGSNSPLHF. CDR3 DNA: TGTGCCAGCAGCTTAGTGAGAGGGAGCAATTCACCCCTCCACTTT.

V is TRBV20-1 and J is TRBJ1-1; possible D gene TRBD1, 5 bases. The CDR3 has 11 amino acids. From germline, CDR1 is DFQATT and CDR2 SNEGSKA (reference sequence). The germline V and J ends were trimmed by 1 base and 7 bases, with 7 bases remaining between them. In nucleotides, the CDR3 is TGCAGTGCTAGAGTGCAGGGTGAAGCTTTCTTT. It translates to CSARVQGEAFF.

In DNA form, the CDR3 reads TGTGCCAGCAGCTTCGCGGGCGCAGATAATTCACCCCTCCACTTT. Protein product: CASSFAGADNSPLHF. The chain employs TRBV7-8 and TRBJ1-6; no clear D. Germline assignment: CDR1 SGHVS and CDR2 FQNEAQ. CDR3 length: 15 residues. V lost 3 bases and J lost 5, with 11 bases in between.

The chain links TRBV28 to TRBJ2-3, with D hard to call. This CDR3 has 17 residues. The germline V gene encodes CDR1 MDHEN and CDR2 SYDVKM. Between the trimmed V and J ends, which lost 5 bases and 0 bases, there was a span of 18 bases. CDR3 in DNA: TGTGCCAGCAGTCCTGTCGCGGCTGTTCCTAGCACAGATACGCAGTATTTT. Translation: CASSPVAAVPSTDTQYF.

In its sample, this clone was seen a few times. CDR3 in DNA: TGTGCCAGCAGCCCTTTCGGGAGAAGCTCCTACAATGAGCAGTTCTTC. Encoded protein: CASSPFGRSSYNEQFF. The V gene is TRBV6-2 or TRBV6-3, the J gene TRBJ2-1, with D maybe TRBD2 (6 bases). V was clipped by 6 bases and J by 0 bases, with 15 bases between them. Germline CDR1 MNHEY, CDR2 SVGEGT. The CDR3 has 16 residues.

This chain uses TRBV18 with TRBJ1-1; D ambiguous. Per the germline V gene, CDR1 is KGHSH and CDR2 is LQKENI. The CDR3 length is 14 residues. V was clipped by 4 bases and J by 8 bases, with 17 bases between them. The CDR3 coding sequence is TGTGCCAGCTCACGAACATCAGACACCGGCGAAGCTTTCTTT. This gives the protein CASSRTSDTGEAFF.

The chain links TRBV6-2 or TRBV6-3 to TRBJ1-2; 8 positions match TRBD1. Unmatched junction bases numbered 8, after V lost 5 bases and J lost 6 bases. The CDR3 is made up of 14 amino acids. CDR1 and CDR2 from the germline V gene are MNHEY and SVGEGT. The CDR3 sequence: CASSTRQGAHGYTF. CDR3 nucleotide sequence: TGTGCCAGCAGTACAAGGCAGGGGGCGCATGGCTACACCTTC.